A selection of T cell receptor beta chains follows, all from one sample in a study of shared clonotypes between healthy human individuals. Assay used: immunoSEQ multiplex PCR; TCRdb lists only in-frame clones, some missing. The sample comprises roughly 2 million clones, approximately 95% of which are singletons, and roughly 0.13% rests with the top ten. The sample was naive CD4+ T cells sorted from blood. These receptor sequences come from a man aged 18 to 29 in good health. Each CDR3 is given with its conserved first and last residue. Each record gives: V gene, CDR3 protein.

v_call: TRBV11-3; cdr3_aa: CASSLDKSTGELFF
v_call: TRBV7-2; cdr3_aa: CASSLRDRGETRTDTQYF
v_call: TRBV9; cdr3_aa: CASSVGLAGDTGELFF
v_call: TRBV6-1; cdr3_aa: CASSALPPYGTTYNSPLHF
v_call: TRBV5-1; cdr3_aa: CASSSPPGPYGYTF
v_call: TRBV11-2; cdr3_aa: CASRGQGQSNTGELFF
v_call: TRBV28; cdr3_aa: CASTLTTGPQHF
v_call: TRBV27; cdr3_aa: CASRPGTDVASPLHF
v_call: TRBV7-9; cdr3_aa: CASSLGQAEVYEQYF
v_call: TRBV5-1; cdr3_aa: CASSLDSGAGGYTF
v_call: TRBV2; cdr3_aa: CASSETGGPYSEQYF
v_call: TRBV9; cdr3_aa: CASSVEGYYGYTF
v_call: TRBV6-1; cdr3_aa: CASSEKGGVTRYEQYF
v_call: TRBV18; cdr3_aa: CASSPSGGQGEKLFF
v_call: TRBV2; cdr3_aa: CASSDYHSYNEQFF
v_call: TRBV27; cdr3_aa: CASSSQGLPNTGELFF
v_call: TRBV14; cdr3_aa: CASSQVRNTEAFF
v_call: TRBV2; cdr3_aa: CASRATSGSGGELFF
v_call: TRBV7-2; cdr3_aa: CASSFGLAGVVDTQYF
v_call: TRBV28; cdr3_aa: CASSFGGRPQYF
v_call: TRBV5-1; cdr3_aa: CASSYEPSGRGAYEQYF
v_call: TRBV27; cdr3_aa: CASSPGRLAPLHF
v_call: TRBV9; cdr3_aa: CASSADSSVYGSPLHF
v_call: TRBV7-9; cdr3_aa: CASSLPATSGGLDTQYF
v_call: TRBV6-5; cdr3_aa: CASSYLGGRQETQYF
v_call: TRBV10-3; cdr3_aa: CAISDLSGQPQHF
v_call: TRBV6-1; cdr3_aa: CASKGGRTGELFF
v_call: TRBV6-5; cdr3_aa: CASSYNRVSGNTIYF
v_call: TRBV5-4; cdr3_aa: CASSLVGAGATSDEQFF
v_call: TRBV6-6; cdr3_aa: CASSSPWGPGREQYF
v_call: TRBV5-1; cdr3_aa: CASSLALFWQETQYF
v_call: TRBV19; cdr3_aa: CASSIPGQGPTEQYF
v_call: TRBV5-1; cdr3_aa: CASSPSGGARETQYF
v_call: TRBV7-2; cdr3_aa: CASSLVYPGEKLFF
v_call: TRBV2; cdr3_aa: CASCPGTLGLGNF
v_call: TRBV30; cdr3_aa: CACPGGLPYNEQFF
v_call: TRBV27; cdr3_aa: CASRDRVSYEQYF
v_call: TRBV15; cdr3_aa: CATSVTKNQPQHF
v_call: TRBV9; cdr3_aa: CASSVQLGEQYF
v_call: TRBV4-1; cdr3_aa: CASSPTPFGGRDTEAFF
v_call: TRBV18; cdr3_aa: CASSSPGQGALGYTF
v_call: TRBV11-2; cdr3_aa: CASSLGLPYEQYF
v_call: TRBV19; cdr3_aa: CASSLLAGGNNEQFF
v_call: TRBV25-1; cdr3_aa: CASSVVNSPLHF
v_call: TRBV5-4; cdr3_aa: CASSLGGTHLREQYF
v_call: TRBV10-3; cdr3_aa: CAISTGNTEAFF
v_call: TRBV2; cdr3_aa: CASRFSRGTEAFF
v_call: TRBV6-5; cdr3_aa: CASSYEYNSPLHF
v_call: TRBV30; cdr3_aa: CAWSGVKNIQYF
v_call: TRBV7-9; cdr3_aa: CASSLLATGSTDTQYF